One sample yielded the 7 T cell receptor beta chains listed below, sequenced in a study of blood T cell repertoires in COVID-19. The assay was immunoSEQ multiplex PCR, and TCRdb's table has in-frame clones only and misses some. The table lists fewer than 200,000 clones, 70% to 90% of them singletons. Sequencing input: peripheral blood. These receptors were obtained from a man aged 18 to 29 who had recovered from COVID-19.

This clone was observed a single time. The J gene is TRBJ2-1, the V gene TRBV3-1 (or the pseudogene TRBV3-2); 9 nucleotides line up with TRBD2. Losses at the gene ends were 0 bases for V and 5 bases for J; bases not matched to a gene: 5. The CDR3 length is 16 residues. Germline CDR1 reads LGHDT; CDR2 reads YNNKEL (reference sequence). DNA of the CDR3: TGTGCCAGCAGCCAAGAGGGGGGACTAGCCCACAATGAGCAGTTCTTC. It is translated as CASSQEGGLAHNEQFF.

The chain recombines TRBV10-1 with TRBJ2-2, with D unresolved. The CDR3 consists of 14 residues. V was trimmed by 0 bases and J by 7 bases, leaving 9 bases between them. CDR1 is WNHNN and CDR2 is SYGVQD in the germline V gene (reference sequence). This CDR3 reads CASSESSVYGELFF. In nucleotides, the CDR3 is TGCGCCAGCAGTGAGTCGTCGGTTTACGGGGAGCTGTTTTTT.

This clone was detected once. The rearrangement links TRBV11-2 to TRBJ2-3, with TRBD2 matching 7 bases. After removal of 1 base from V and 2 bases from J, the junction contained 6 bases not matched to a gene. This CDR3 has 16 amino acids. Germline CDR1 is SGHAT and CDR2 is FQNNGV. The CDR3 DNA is TGTGCCAGCAGCTTAGCCACTAGCGCGTCCACAGATACGCAGTATTTT. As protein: CASSLATSASTDTQYF. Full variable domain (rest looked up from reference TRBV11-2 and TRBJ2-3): EAGVAQSPRYKIIEKRQSVAFWCNPISGHATLYWYQQILGQGPKLLIQFQNNGVVDDSQLPKDRFSAERLKGVDSTLKIQPAKLEDSAVYLCASSLATSASTDTQYFGPGTRLTVL.

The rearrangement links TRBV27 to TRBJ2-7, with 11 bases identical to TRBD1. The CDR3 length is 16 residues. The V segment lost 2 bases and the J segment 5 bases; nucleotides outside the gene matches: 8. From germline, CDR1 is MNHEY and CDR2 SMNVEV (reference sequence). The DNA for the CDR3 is TGTGCCAGCAGTTTACTACCCGGGACAGGGGGAGACGAGCAGTACTTC. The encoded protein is CASSLLPGTGGDEQYF.

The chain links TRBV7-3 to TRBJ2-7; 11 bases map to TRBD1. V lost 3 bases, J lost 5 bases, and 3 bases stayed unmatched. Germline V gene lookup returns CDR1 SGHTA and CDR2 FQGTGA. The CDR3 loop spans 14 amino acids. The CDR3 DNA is TGTGCCAGCAGCTTGGGACAGGGGGTCCACGAGCAGTACTTC. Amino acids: CASSLGQGVHEQYF.

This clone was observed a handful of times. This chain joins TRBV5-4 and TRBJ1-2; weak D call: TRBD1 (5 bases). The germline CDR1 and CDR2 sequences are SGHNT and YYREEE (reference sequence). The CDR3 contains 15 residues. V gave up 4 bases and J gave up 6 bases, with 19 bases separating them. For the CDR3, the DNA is TGTGCCAGCAGCCCCCGGACAATCGTAACTGATGGCTACACCTTC. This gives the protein CASSPRTIVTDGYTF.

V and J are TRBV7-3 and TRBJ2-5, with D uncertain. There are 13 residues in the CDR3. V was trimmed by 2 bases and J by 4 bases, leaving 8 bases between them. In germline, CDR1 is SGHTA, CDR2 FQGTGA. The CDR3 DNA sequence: TGTGCCAGCAGCTTAGAACTGAGAGAGACCCAGTACTTC. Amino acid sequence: CASSLELRETQYF.